The present T cell receptor beta chain was sequenced within a study of OX40 agonist ivuxolimab in advanced cancers. Study findings and constraints: At 0.1 to 3.0 mg/kg and by week 6, CD4+ and CD8+ T cells in the blood had expanded clonally.

CDR1 is SGHDT and CDR2 is YYEEEE in the germline V gene. J lost 7 bases, V lost 1 base, and 6 bases had no gene match. This CDR3 contains 16 residues. Turning to this clone: As yet, its antigen is unknown.

Generated by immunoSEQ multiplex PCR, the TCRdb table keeps only in-frame clones and is missing some. Of 60,000 to 80,000 clones in the sample, 80% to 90% were seen once. Sample: CD4+ or CD8+ T cells sorted from blood, taken in a trial of the OX40 agonist ivuxolimab. The receptor's source is an adult with an advanced solid tumor such as melanoma, head and neck, liver or kidney cancer. The chain couples TRBV5-6 to TRBJ1-4; TRBD1 matches at 11 bases. The DNA of the CDR3 is TGTGCCAGCAGCTTGAGGGGCGGACAGGGGGCTGAAAAACTGTTTTTT. Translating it yields CASSLRGGQGAEKLFF.